The sequence of this TCR beta chain was determined in a study of blood T cell repertoires in COVID-19. Turning to the study itself: The United States, Italy and Spain were the sources of the acute and convalescent COVID-19 samples. Nucleic acid was either cDNA or gDNA, and it came from T cells, B-cell-depleted T cells, or PBMCs.

Germline CDR1 LGHDT, CDR2 YNNKEL (reference sequence). Trimming cost V 0 bases and J 7 bases, with 13 bases left between them. This CDR3 contains 15 residues. All exposed participants met a person with COVID-19 within 2 weeks before entering the study. Original methodology: Amplification with reference gene primers provided the estimates of nucleated cell counts. The table came from immunoSEQ multiplex PCR; TCRdb's copy has only in-frame clones and leaves some out. V, J and clone size derive from that table, while D and trimming were established from the DNA sequence. This table has about 160,000 clones, approximately 86% appearing once. This clone was counted once.

This chain uses TRBV3-1 (or the pseudogene TRBV3-2) with TRBJ1-5, with no clear D. Sample: PBMCs or T cells enriched from blood (not recorded which). This TCR derives from a woman aged 35 to 49 who had been exposed to COVID-19. The chain's CDR3 is CASSQDLDPTQPQHF. The CDR3 region has the DNA TGTGCCAGCAGCCAAGATCTAGATCCCACACAGCCCCAGCATTTT.